The entry that follows covers one T cell receptor beta chain sequence. The sample originates from a study of control samples from healthy donors and cancer patients. The protocol was immunoSEQ multiplex PCR, while the TCRdb copy is restricted to in-frame clones and leaves out a portion. In the table there are 80,000 to 100,000 clones, 70% to 80% of which are singletons. The germline V gene has CDR1 SGHNT and CDR2 YYREEE (reference sequence). This CDR3 contains 13 residues. V gave up 4 bases and J gave up 4 bases; unmatched junction bases: 4. This sequence originates from a woman in her 30s in good health. The genes are TRBV5-4 and TRBJ1-2; 7 bases match TRBD1. The sequencing sample was made of blood. CDR3 sequence reads: CASSQGQIYGYTF. The CDR3 coding sequence is TGTGCCAGCAGCCAGGGACAGATCTATGGCTACACCTTC.